Here is one TCR beta chain with its context. Per the authors' pipeline: Amplification of reference gene primers provided the estimated nucleated cell counts. Repertoires were generated with immunoSEQ multiplex PCR, while TCRdb's copy carries only in-frame clones and drops some. The V and J calls and clone size were taken over from that table, and D and trimming were inferred from the DNA. Of tens of thousands of clones in the sample, more than 75% were seen once. The data are from a study of blood T cell repertoires in COVID-19. Overall study: Acute-phase and convalescent COVID-19 samples originated in the United States, Italy and Spain. T cells, B-cell-depleted T cells, or PBMCs provided the cDNA or gDNA that served as material.

The specimen sequenced was peripheral blood. This TCR was recovered from a human donor in a cohort sampled during active COVID-19.

The CDR3 DNA reads as TGTGCCAGCAGCCAAGATGGGGGCACTGGAAACACCATATATTTT. It specifies CASSQDGGTGNTIYF. This chain joins TRBV3-1 (or the pseudogene TRBV3-2) and TRBJ1-3; perhaps TRBD1 as D (6 bases). V was pared by 0 bases and J by 2 bases, with 8 bases between. The CDR3 is 15 amino acids. The germline gives CDR1 LGHDT, CDR2 YNNKEL (reference sequence).